Each of the 11 T cell receptor beta chains below was sequenced from the same sample in a study of chemoradiotherapy in HPV16-positive cancers. Generated by immunoSEQ multiplex PCR, the TCRdb table keeps only in-frame clones and is missing some. This table has 900 to 950 clones, about 88% appearing once. The material sequenced was tumor tissue, taken from a patient who underwent chemoradiotherapy. The receptors were sampled from a human donor with HPV-associated anogenital cancer.

The CDR3 sequence: CAWSVHFTDTQYF. Here the CDR3 DNA reads TGTGCCTGGAGTGTCCACTTCACAGATACGCAGTATTTT. The rearrangement joins TRBV30 to TRBJ2-3; D remains ambiguous. The V gene's germline CDR1 is GTSNPN and CDR2 SVGIG (reference sequence). CDR3 length equals 13 residues. With 0 bases removed from V and 2 bases from J, the gap between germline ends came to 6 bases.

The chain couples TRBV11-3 to TRBJ1-2; no clear D gene. Germline CDR1 and CDR2: SGHNT and YENEEA. The CDR3 runs 13 residues. The V end lost 6 bases, the J end lost 4 bases, and 12 bases lay between the germline ends. Here the CDR3 DNA reads TGTGCCAGCAGAGGTGGCAGCCCCTATGGCTACACCTTC. Amino acids: CASRGGSPYGYTF.

The rearrangement links TRBV5-1 to TRBJ2-7; unclear D gene. Germline V gene data show CDR1 as SGHRS and CDR2 as YFSETQ. V lost 0 bases, J lost 5 bases, and 6 bases lay in between. The CDR3 length is 12 residues. This CDR3 is CASSLEGNEQYF. The CDR3 nucleotides read TGCGCCAGCAGCTTGGAAGGGAACGAGCAGTACTTC.

The chain carries TRBV5-1 and TRBJ1-5; TRBD1 matches 8 bases. V gave up 3 bases and J gave up 6 bases; unmatched junction bases: 5. The germline CDR1 and CDR2 sequences are SGHRS and YFSETQ. CDR3 size: 14 residues. CDR3: CASSYSGGGQPQHF. CDR3 bases: TGCGCCAGCAGCTACTCAGGGGGCGGTCAGCCCCAGCATTTT.

This clone occurred once. CDR3 protein: CASSPDRANDQPQHF. CDR3 bases: TGTGCCAGCAGTCCCGACAGGGCAAACGATCAGCCCCAGCATTTT. The chain is built from TRBV27 and TRBJ1-5, with 7 bases identical to TRBD1. CDR1 MNHEY and CDR2 SMNVEV come from the germline V gene (reference sequence). The CDR3 is 15 residues long. The ends lost 5 bases at V and 5 bases at J; junction bases unmatched: 9.

CDR3 amino acids: CASSSQETQYF. The DNA of the CDR3 is TGTGCCAGCAGCTCCCAAGAGACCCAGTACTTC. The chain recombines TRBV5-6 with TRBJ2-5; D not certain. The V end lost 3 bases, the J end lost 1 base, and 1 base lay between the germline ends. This CDR3 is 11 amino acids long. The germline gives CDR1 SGHDT, CDR2 YYEEEE.

The chain employs TRBV30 and TRBJ1-5; D is uncertain. Deletions cut 4 bases from V and 4 bases from J, with 11 bases between. The CDR3 totals 13 residues. Germline assignment: CDR1 GTSNPN and CDR2 SVGIG (reference sequence). CDR3 sequence (DNA): TGTGCCTGGAACACGGACCGGAATCAGCCCCAGCATTTT. Its translation is CAWNTDRNQPQHF.

This chain connects TRBV13 to TRBJ1-1, with a tentative D call TRBD1 (6 bases). Germline assignment: CDR1 PRHDT and CDR2 FYEKMQ (reference sequence). This CDR3 is built from 14 residues. The ends were cut back, 6 bases at V and 1 base at J, with 12 bases in the middle. The CDR3 DNA is TGTGCCAGCAGGTTAATAGGGGGGAACACTGAAGCTTTCTTT. Translated, it gives CASRLIGGNTEAFF.

V is TRBV18 and J is TRBJ2-7; D is unresolved. Trimming shortened V by 3 bases and J by 3 bases, and 9 bases separated the two germline ends. Germline V gene lookup returns CDR1 KGHSH and CDR2 LQKENI. This CDR3 comprises 13 residues. As DNA, the CDR3 is TGTGCCAGCTCACCTACAGTTGACTACGAGCAGTACTTC. This sequence encodes CASSPTVDYEQYF.

The V and J genes are TRBV13 and TRBJ1-2; D gene uncertain. Germline CDR1 reads PRHDT; CDR2 reads FYEKMQ (reference sequence). The V and J ends lost 0 bases and 0 bases respectively, with 8 bases between them. This CDR3 has 15 residues. DNA for the CDR3: TGTGCCAGCAGCTTAGGCGTTGGTACTAACTATGGCTACACCTTC. It specifies CASSLGVGTNYGYTF.

The CDR3 protein is CASTLRGGGDEQFF. The CDR3 nucleotides are TGTGCCAGCACCCTCCGGGGGGGTGGGGATGAGCAGTTCTTC. The chain is built from TRBV9 and TRBJ2-1; 8 positions match TRBD2. The ends lost 6 bases at V and 8 bases at J; junction bases unmatched: 10. The CDR3 loop spans 14 amino acids. Germline CDR1 SGDLS, CDR2 YYNGEE. Variable domain in full (rest from reference TRBV9 and TRBJ2-1): DSGVTQTPKHLITATGQRVTLRCSPRSGDLSVYWYQQSLDQGLQFLIQYYNGEERAKGNILERFSAQQFPDLHSELNLSSLELGDSALYFCASTLRGGGDEQFFGPGTRLTVL.